The source of this T cell receptor (beta chain) is a study of blood T cell repertoires in COVID-19. Germline assignment: CDR1 SGHTA and CDR2 FQGTGA. This CDR3 region has 12 residues. V gave up 4 bases and J gave up 4 bases, with 4 bases separating them. Clones were read by immunoSEQ multiplex PCR, and TCRdb kept only the in-frame ones, dropping some. The data show about 200,000 clones, around 90% seen once. This TCR was recovered from a woman in her 30s who had recovered from COVID-19. The specimen sequenced was PBMCs or T cells enriched from blood (not recorded which). The chain has TRBV7-3 and TRBJ2-2; no reliable D call. CDR3 residues: CASSSGTGELFF. The CDR3 bases are TGTGCCAGCAGCTCGGGCACCGGGGAGCTGTTTTTT. The full variable domain, in which reference TRBV7-3 and TRBJ2-2 provide the parts outside the CDR3, is GAGVSQTPSNKVTEKGKYVELRCDPISGHTALYWYRQSLGQGPEFLIYFQGTGAADDSGLPNDRFFAVRPEGSVSTLKIQRTERGDSAVYLCASSSGTGELFFGEGSRLTVL.